This passage covers 29 T cell receptor beta chains from one sample sequenced in a study of blood T cells in healthy people across ages. Using a J-beta primer mix together with a sample-barcoded 5' primer, a second PCR was run for roughly 6 to 11 cycles. TCRdb recomputed calls from the 5' RACE reads with MiXCR, one row per CDR3 protein. The table includes hundreds of thousands of distinct CDR3 sequences, about 46% detected once. Sequenced: blood. The source of these receptors is a man older than 75 in good health.

In its sample, this clonotype was seen a few times. This chain uses TRBV7-2 with TRBJ2-3; TRBD2 aligns across 13 bases. The germline CDR1 and CDR2 sequences are SGHTA and FQGNSA. Germline trimming cut 5 bases from V and 3 bases from J; bases unmatched to any gene: 8. CDR3 length equals 17 residues. The CDR3 bases are TGTGCCAGCAGCGCCCGGACTAGCGGGAGTGGGACAGATACGCAGTATTTT. Amino acids: CASSARTSGSGTDTQYF.

This clonotype was seen only a few times. This chain connects TRBV20-1 to TRBJ1-2, with 8 bases aligning to TRBD1. The J segment lost 5 bases and the V segment lost 5 bases, leaving 10 bases of the junction unmatched. CDR3 size: 14 residues. Germline V lookup: CDR1 DFQATT, CDR2 SNEGSKA (reference sequence). CDR3: CSARRPGQVYGYTF. CDR3 sequence (DNA): TGCAGTGCTCGTAGACCGGGACAGGTTTATGGCTACACCTTC.

Of note for this clonotype: One end of the junction fails to match germline, which may point to a read error. V is TRBV3-1 and J is TRBJ2-3; D not resolved. This CDR3 has 15 amino acids. Germline V CDR1 and CDR2: LGHDT, YNNKEL (reference sequence). CDR3 sequence reads: CASNQETTSTDTQYF. DNA for the CDR3: TGTGCCAGCAACCAAGAGACCACTAGCACAGATACGCAGTATTTT.

This clonotype was seen repeatedly, ten times or more. The gene calls are TRBV28 and TRBJ2-7; D might be TRBD1 (6 bases). Germline V lookup: CDR1 MDHEN, CDR2 SYDVKM. This CDR3 spans 18 amino acids. Deletions cut 6 bases from V and 3 bases from J, with 27 bases between. The CDR3 nucleotides are TGTGCCAGCAGAGTATCGGGACACTGGGGCGTCTCACACTACGAGCAGTACTTC. Translation: CASRVSGHWGVSHYEQYF.

This clonotype was detected many times. The rearrangement joins TRBV25-1 to TRBJ2-1; weak D call: TRBD1 (6 bases). The length of the CDR3 is 16 residues. CDR1 MGHDK and CDR2 SYGVNS come from the germline V gene. V was shortened by 1 base and J by 6 bases, with 16 bases between the two germline ends. The CDR3 nucleotides are TGTGCCAGCAGTGAATTGGGCGGACAGTCAACCAATGAGCAGTTCTTC. Amino acid sequence: CASSELGGQSTNEQFF. Filled out from reference TRBV25-1 and TRBJ2-1, the complete variable domain reads EADIYQTPRYLVIGTGKKITLECSQTMGHDKMYWYQQDPGMELHLIHYSYGVNSTEKGDLSSESTVSRIRTEHFPLTLESARPSHTSQYLCASSELGGQSTNEQFFGPGTRLTVL.

The CDR3 region is CASSLDFLAVSGANVLTF. CDR3 sequence (DNA): TGTGCCAGCAGCTTAGACTTCCTAGCCGTCTCTGGGGCCAACGTCCTGACTTTC. This chain connects TRBV11-2 to TRBJ2-6; the D gene is possibly TRBD2 (5 bases). Germline V CDR1 and CDR2: SGHAT, FQNNGV. The CDR3 has 18 residues. Trimming left V 0 bases short and J 0 bases short, with 12 bases between.

This clonotype appeared a few times. The rearrangement uses TRBV20-1 and TRBJ1-1, with D unclear. Looked up from germline, CDR1 is DFQATT and CDR2 is SNEGSKA (reference sequence). V shed 4 bases and J shed 8 bases, with 14 bases lying between them. The CDR3 length is 12 residues. The CDR3, as DNA: TGCAGTGCTACCGATAGCCGAATAGAAGCTTTCTTT. Amino acid sequence: CSATDSRIEAFF.

This clonotype was found a few times. The chain has TRBV20-1 and TRBJ2-7; no clear D gene. V was cut by 3 bases and J by 2 bases, with 8 bases left in between. This CDR3 has 12 amino acids. Looked up from germline, CDR1 is DFQATT and CDR2 is SNEGSKA (reference sequence). The CDR3 DNA sequence: TGCAGTGCTAGTAGACCGACCTACGAGCAGTACTTC. It encodes CSASRPTYEQYF.

This chain joins TRBV6-1 and TRBJ1-2; weak D call: TRBD1 (6 bases). The germline V and J ends were trimmed by 0 bases and 4 bases, with 12 bases remaining between them. Germline lookup yields CDR1 MNHNS and CDR2 SASEGT. CDR3 length: 15 residues. CDR3 residues: CASSEAAGAIYGYTF. CDR3 nucleotides: TGTGCCAGCAGTGAAGCGGCGGGGGCTATCTATGGCTACACCTTC.

This clonotype was counted only a few times. This rearrangement joins TRBV7-9 to TRBJ1-2; the D is unclear. Trimming pared 2 bases from V and 6 bases from J, leaving 13 bases between. CDR1 is SEHNR, CDR2 FQNEAQ, per germline (reference sequence). The length of the CDR3 is 14 residues. This CDR3 reads CASSLRTETNGYTF. In DNA form, the CDR3 reads TGTGCCAGCAGCTTAAGGACGGAAACAAATGGCTACACCTTC.

This clonotype has only a few counts. V usage is TRBV29-1 and J usage is TRBJ2-3, with TRBD1 matching 8 bases. From germline, CDR1 is SQVTM and CDR2 ANQGSEA. V lost 5 bases and J lost 4; bases outside the gene matches: 8. The CDR3 contains 14 residues. CDR3 residues: CSVSGGAVPDTQYF. DNA of the CDR3: TGCAGCGTTTCAGGGGGCGCGGTCCCAGATACGCAGTATTTT.

The chain couples TRBV15 to TRBJ2-4, with D unresolved. The last part of the DNA fits TRBJ2-7 better; the J call may be wrong. Germline-derived CDR1 and CDR2 are LNHNV and YYDKDF (reference sequence). CDR3 length equals 13 residues. Here the CDR3 reads CATSRDGMYEQYF. The CDR3, as DNA: TGTGCCACCAGCAGAGATGGTATGTACGAGCAGTACTTC.

The chain uses TRBV10-3 and TRBJ1-2, with D uncertain. Germline V gene lookup returns CDR1 ENHRY and CDR2 SYGVKD. V gave up 8 bases and J gave up 8 bases, with 21 bases separating them. The CDR3 has 14 amino acids. As DNA, the CDR3 is TGTGCCATCGGCAGTACTCAAGCTAACGAGGGCTACACCTTC. It yields the protein CAIGSTQANEGYTF.

The table lists this clonotype with a count of one. The chain is built from TRBV9 and TRBJ2-1, with D tentatively TRBD1 or TRBD2 (5 bases each). Trimming cost V 0 bases and J 6 bases, with 19 bases left between them. Germline V gene sequence: CDR1 SGDLS, CDR2 YYNGEE. The CDR3 consists of 17 residues. The CDR3 reads CASSVGFSPLGTNEQFF. The CDR3 nucleotides are TGTGCCAGCAGCGTAGGGTTTAGCCCTCTGGGGACCAATGAGCAGTTCTTC.

This chain uses TRBV5-1 with TRBJ2-1; D may be TRBD2 (6 bases). V was clipped by 0 bases and J by 7 bases, with 17 bases between them. From germline, CDR1 is SGHRS and CDR2 YFSETQ. The CDR3 spans 16 residues. Here the CDR3 reads CASSLDVAGQPNEQFF. The DNA for the CDR3 is TGCGCCAGCAGCTTGGATGTGGCGGGGCAACCTAATGAGCAGTTCTTC.

Of note for this clonotype: Sequence at one end of the junction differs from germline and may be a read error. The chain couples TRBV9 to TRBJ2-1; D gene uncertain. This CDR3 has 13 amino acids. Germline V gene data show CDR1 as SGDLS and CDR2 as YYNGEE. This chain's CDR3 is CAGSVAGLSEQFF. The CDR3 nucleotides read TGTGCCGGCAGCGTAGCCGGTCTTTCCGAGCAGTTCTTC.

This clonotype was seen more than once but under ten times. The rearrangement uses TRBV7-2 and TRBJ1-2; D gene ambiguous. The CDR3 is made up of 13 amino acids. Germline-derived CDR1 and CDR2 are SGHTA and FQGNSA. V shed 1 base and J shed 4 bases, with 7 bases lying between them. This CDR3 is CASSLGGLYGYTF. For the CDR3, the DNA is TGTGCCAGCAGCTTAGGGGGTCTCTATGGCTACACCTTC.

This clonotype has just one count. The chain joins TRBV27 to TRBJ1-4; 7 positions match TRBD1. The CDR3 extends over 12 amino acids. Germline assignment: CDR1 MNHEY and CDR2 SMNVEV (reference sequence). J lost 8 bases, V lost 11 bases, and 8 bases had no gene match. DNA of the CDR3: TGTGCCTCCCGGACAGGACGGGAAAAACTGTTTTTT. This encodes CASRTGREKLFF.

The chain couples TRBV27 to TRBJ2-2; 11 bases match TRBD2. The CDR3 extends over 18 amino acids. The V and J ends lost 5 bases and 1 base, in that order; junction bases with no gene match: 9. CDR1 and CDR2 from the germline V gene are MNHEY and SMNVEV (reference sequence). The chain's CDR3 is CASSMTSGTDENTGELFF. The DNA for the CDR3 is TGTGCCAGCAGTATGACTAGCGGGACGGACGAGAACACCGGGGAGCTGTTTTTT.

This clonotype was recorded a few times. The chain is built from TRBV12-3 or TRBV12-4 and TRBJ2-2, with 10 bases matching TRBD2. With V trimmed by 4 bases and J by 2 bases, 4 bases remained unmatched. The length of the CDR3 is 16 residues. The CDR3 region is CASSSPSGRNTGELFF. CDR3 nucleotides: TGTGCCAGCAGTTCACCTAGCGGGAGAAACACCGGGGAGCTGTTTTTT.

This clonotype was counted at least ten times. The genes are TRBV20-1 and TRBJ2-7; weak D call: TRBD1 (7 bases). Germline loops: CDR1 DFQATT, CDR2 SNEGSKA (reference sequence). V was cut by 3 bases and J by 2 bases, with 17 bases left in between. The CDR3 has 15 amino acids. The DNA of the CDR3 is TGCAGTGCTAGCCCCCCAGGGGGGAGAGCCTACGAGCAGTACTTC. Its protein is CSASPPGGRAYEQYF.

This clonotype was seen more than once but under ten times. The chain couples TRBV7-9 to TRBJ2-3; D may be TRBD2 (5 bases). V lost 3 bases, J lost 0 bases, and 19 bases lay in between. There are 18 residues in the CDR3. CDR1 and CDR2 from the germline V gene are SEHNR and FQNEAQ (reference sequence). The CDR3 sequence is CASSFPLGRVTSTDTQYF. The CDR3 nucleotides are TGTGCCAGCAGCTTCCCTCTTGGGCGGGTTACTAGCACAGATACGCAGTATTTT. Drawing the rest from reference TRBV7-9 and TRBJ2-3, the complete variable domain is DTGVSQNPRHKITKRGQNVTFRCDPISEHNRLYWYRQTLGQGPEFLTYFQNEAQLEKSRLLSDRFSAERPKGSFSTLEIQRTEQGDSAMYLCASSFPLGRVTSTDTQYFGPGTRLTVL.

The V call is TRBV20-1, the J call TRBJ2-1; perhaps TRBD2 as D (6 bases). The J call may not be correct, given that the DNA end is closer to TRBJ2-7. The CDR3 consists of 15 residues. Germline-derived CDR1 and CDR2 are DFQATT and SNEGSKA (reference sequence). DNA of the CDR3: TGCAGTGCGCAACCTCGGGGGAGCTCCTACAATGAGCAGTACTTC. As protein: CSAQPRGSSYNEQYF.

The V gene is TRBV7-2, the J gene TRBJ2-7; D uncertain. Trimming stripped 1 base from V and 2 bases from J, with 9 bases between. Germline V gives CDR1 SGHTA, CDR2 FQGNSA. The CDR3 is 14 residues long. CDR3 DNA sequence: TGTGCCAGCAGCTTAGAATTGGCGCCCTACGAGCAGTACTTC. It encodes CASSLELAPYEQYF.

This clonotype was picked up one time. Compared with germline, one end of the junction differs, possibly owing to a read error. V is TRBV11-2 and J is TRBJ2-1, with TRBD1 matching over 9 bases. The CDR3 contains 16 residues. The V gene's germline CDR1 is SGHAT and CDR2 FQNNGV. CDR3 amino acids: CVSSIDGTGFGNEQFF. The CDR3, as DNA: TGTGTCAGCAGCATCGACGGGACAGGGTTCGGAAATGAGCAGTTCTTC.

This clonotype turned up a few times. The chain couples TRBV12-3 or TRBV12-4 to TRBJ2-3; the D gene is possibly TRBD1 (7 bases). This CDR3 region has 15 residues. V was cut by 6 bases and J by 0 bases, with 13 bases left in between. The chain's CDR3 is CASSFRGTSTDTQYF. In nucleotides, the CDR3 is TGTGCCAGCAGCTTCAGGGGGACTAGCACAGATACGCAGTATTTT.

CDR3 nucleotide sequence: TGCGCCAGCAGCTTGGAGTCAGGCCTCTGGGGCTACACCTTC. As protein: CASSLESGLWGYTF. This sequence joins TRBV5-1 and TRBJ1-2; D unresolved. The germline gives CDR1 SGHRS, CDR2 YFSETQ. The length of the CDR3 is 14 residues. V shed 0 bases and J shed 8 bases, with 14 bases lying between them.

This clonotype was detected only a few times. The chain employs TRBV10-3 and TRBJ2-7, with TRBD1 matching over 10 bases. Unmatched junction bases numbered 5, after V lost 10 bases and J lost 5 bases. Per the germline V gene, CDR1 is ENHRY and CDR2 is SYGVKD. The CDR3 has 12 residues. CDR3 loop: CATGQGMNEQYF. CDR3 bases: TGTGCCACGGGACAGGGGATGAACGAGCAGTACTTC.

V is TRBV5-1 and J is TRBJ2-7, with TRBD2 as a possible D gene (6 bases). Germline V gene data show CDR1 as SGHRS and CDR2 as YFSETQ. Trimming pared 4 bases from V and 6 bases from J, leaving 14 bases between. The CDR3 has 13 amino acids. CDR3 protein: CASSAGSWGEQYF. In DNA, the CDR3 is TGCGCCAGCAGCGCGGGATCCTGGGGCGAGCAGTACTTC.